Listed here is a single T cell receptor beta chain. These data come from a study of blood T cell repertoires in COVID-19. Per the authors' pipeline: Scientists estimated how many nucleated cells there were by amplifying reference gene primers. TCRdb's table, derived via immunoSEQ multiplex PCR, lists solely in-frame clones and lacks some. V, J and clone size derive from that table, while D and trimming were established from the DNA sequence. The sample records 130,000 to 150,000 clones, roughly four fifths being singletons. This CDR3 has 18 amino acids. Trimming at V came to 2 bases and at J to 4 bases, leaving 16 bases not matched to a gene. The V gene's germline CDR1 is SGHTA and CDR2 FQGTGA.

The TCR comes from a human donor with acute or convalescent COVID-19. The donor label of this sample is uncertain. Sample: peripheral blood. V usage is TRBV7-3 and J usage is TRBJ1-1; TRBD1 matches 7 bases. The CDR3 is CASSLGPVTGSPVTEAFF. CDR3 bases: TGTGCCAGCAGCTTAGGACCTGTGACAGGGAGTCCGGTCACTGAAGCTTTCTTT.